This TCR beta chain comes out of a study of CD8 T cells in Susac syndrome. Whole-study results and caveats: The study recognized that its TCR sequencing and HLA analysis covered a relatively small number of individuals.

An amount of RNA that ranged from roughly 0.45 to 1 ug was reverse transcribed with random hexamers. Amplification of TCR beta CDR3 was carried out by immunoSEQ multiplex PCR, which covered 54 Vbeta and 13 Jbeta segments. TCRdb re-called the immunoSEQ multiplex PCR reads with MiXCR, one entry per CDR3 protein. The table lists approximately 130,000 distinct CDR3 sequences, around 90% of them singletons. The germline V and J ends were trimmed by 4 bases and 8 bases, with 23 bases remaining between them. This CDR3 is 15 amino acids long. CDR1 SQVTM and CDR2 ANQGSEA come from the germline V gene. On this clonotype: What it binds is not known.

The patients serving as multiple sclerosis controls were treatment-naive. They had stable or active relapsing-remitting disease and fulfilled revised McDonald criteria. FACS enriched CD8+ TEMRA cells, while bulk CD8+ and CD4+ were negatively isolated. Material for sequencing was CD8+ T cells from PBMCs. This TCR derives from a human donor with multiple sclerosis. The chain has TRBV29-1 and TRBJ1-2, with D perhaps TRBD1 (6 bases). The CDR3, as DNA: TGCAGCGTTGGGGCCCCCGGGACACCGAACCAGGGCTACACCTTC. Protein sequence: CSVGAPGTPNQGYTF.